Listed below are T cell receptor beta chains from one sample, sequenced in a study of cytomegalovirus exposure and HLA in healthy donors. Libraries were prepared by immunoSEQ multiplex PCR; TCRdb keeps only in-frame clonotypes and omits some of them. The table shows 110,000 to 150,000 clones, with around 75% occurring only once. Sample: PBMCs. These receptors were taken from a woman between 25 and 40 years old in good health and CMV-seronegative. The CDR3 runs from the conserved cysteine through the conserved F or W. D genes are given only for firm matches. Clone size is shown for a subset of rows, as once, few, many or a class of expanded clone.

clone size,CDR3 length,V gene,J gene,D gene,CDR3 DNA,CDR3 protein
-,17,TRBV10-3,TRBJ2-1,TRBD2,TGTGCCATCAGTCTTAACTATACTAGCGGGAGCTACAATGAGCAGTTCTTC,CAISLNYTSGSYNEQFF
-,14,TRBV10-1,TRBJ2-7,-,TGCGCCAGCAGTGTTGCCGGGGATACCTACGAGCAGTACTTC,CASSVAGDTYEQYF
-,16,TRBV4-2,TRBJ2-7,-,TGTGCCAGCAGCCAAGAGGTCGCTAGCGTCACCTACGAGCAGTACTTC,CASSQEVASVTYEQYF
-,16,TRBV28,TRBJ2-3,-,TGTGCCAGCAGTCCAGTAGGGGGGGTGGGCACAGATACGCAGTATTTT,CASSPVGGVGTDTQYF
-,15,TRBV2,TRBJ2-7,TRBD2,TGTGCCAGCAGTGAAGGGCTTGCGGGAGGACCCGAGCAGTACTTC,CASSEGLAGGPEQYF
-,14,TRBV28,TRBJ1-1,-,TGTGCCAGCAGCTACACGGGGGTGAACACTGAAGCTTTCTTT,CASSYTGVNTEAFF
-,11,TRBV7-9,TRBJ2-5,-,TGTGCCAGCAGCTCAGGGCCGACCCAGTACTTC,CASSSGPTQYF
-,16,TRBV15,TRBJ1-4,-,TGTGCCACCAGCACCCGACAGCCTGCAACTAATGAAAAACTGTTTTTT,CATSTRQPATNEKLFF
-,13,TRBV6-1,TRBJ2-1,-,TGTGCCAGCGGGGGCAGGGGAGGGAATGAGCAGTTCTTC,CASGGRGGNEQFF
-,16,TRBV10-1,TRBJ2-1,-,TGCGCCAGCAGTGAGGTGCGGGCCCCTGGTATCGATGAGCAGTTCTTC,CASSEVRAPGIDEQFF
-,13,TRBV5-1,TRBJ2-5,-,TGCGCCAGCAGCCTCGGAGGCTTGGAGACCCAGTACTTC,CASSLGGLETQYF
few,16,TRBV7-3,TRBJ1-3,TRBD1,TGTGCCAGCAGCCCGGGACAGGGGGCAGGTGGAAACACCATATATTTT,CASSPGQGAGGNTIYF
-,16,TRBV7-9,TRBJ1-3,TRBD1,TGTGCCAGCAGCATGGGACAGGGGTTTACTGGAAACACCATATATTTT,CASSMGQGFTGNTIYF
-,16,TRBV11-2,TRBJ2-2,TRBD1,TGTGCCAGCGGTATCCGGGACAGGGGAAATCTGATGGAGCTGTTTTTT,CASGIRDRGNLMELFF
-,17,TRBV7-2,TRBJ2-5,TRBD2,TGTGCCAGCAGCCACTCGTCGACTAGCGGATACCAAGAGACCCAGTACTTC,CASSHSSTSGYQETQYF
-,15,TRBV28,TRBJ1-5,-,TGTGCCAGCAGTTTAGCGGGACGGGACAATCAGCCCCAGCATTTT,CASSLAGRDNQPQHF
-,14,TRBV18,TRBJ2-5,TRBD1,TGTGCCAGCTCACCCGGGACAGGGGTGGAGACCCAGTACTTC,CASSPGTGVETQYF
few,12,TRBV6-5,TRBJ1-1,-,TGTGCCAGCAGTTACTCGACGGGTGAAGCTTTCTTT,CASSYSTGEAFF
-,8,TRBV2,TRBJ2-1,-,TGTGCCAGCAGGCCTCAGATCTTC,CASRPQIF
-,13,TRBV6-5,TRBJ1-1,-,TGTGCCAGCAGCGGTCGCTCAAACACTGAAGCTTTCTTT,CASSGRSNTEAFF
-,13,TRBV11-2,TRBJ1-1,-,TGTGCCAGCAGCTATACAGGGAACACTGAAGCTTTCTTT,CASSYTGNTEAFF
-,13,TRBV19,TRBJ2-3,TRBD2,TGTGCCAGTAGTCTAGCGGGAGCAGATACGCAGTATTTT,CASSLAGADTQYF
-,15,TRBV30,TRBJ2-5,TRBD2,TGTGCCTGGACCCCGCGGACTAGCGGCCAAGAGACCCAGTACTTC,CAWTPRTSGQETQYF
-,13,TRBV6-1,TRBJ1-3,-,TGTGCCAGCTTTAGCCGTTCTCGAAACACCATATATTTT,CASFSRSRNTIYF
-,14,TRBV11-2,TRBJ1-4,-,TGTGCCAGCAGCCGCAGTGCAACTAATGAAAAACTGTTTTTT,CASSRSATNEKLFF
-,15,TRBV7-3,TRBJ2-1,TRBD1,TGTGCCAGCAGCGTAAGTCGGACAGGGTTTCTTGAGCAGTTCTTC,CASSVSRTGFLEQFF
-,17,TRBV7-4,TRBJ2-1,TRBD2,TGTGCCAGCAGCTTAGAGGTCGGACTAGGTCGGTTAAATGAGCAGTTCTTC,CASSLEVGLGRLNEQFF
few,13,TRBV7-6,TRBJ2-3,-,TGTGCCAGCAGCAACCCGGGCACAGATACGCAGTATTTT,CASSNPGTDTQYF
-,16,TRBV27,TRBJ2-3,TRBD2,TGTGCCAGCAGTCCTAAGCGGGGAGCTAGCACAGATACGCAGTATTTT,CASSPKRGASTDTQYF
-,15,TRBV5-4,TRBJ2-1,TRBD2,TGTGCCAGCAGTTTCCCTGGACTAGCGAGCGATGAGCAGTTCTTC,CASSFPGLASDEQFF
-,16,TRBV7-8,TRBJ2-1,TRBD2,TGTGCCAGCAGCCCCGGACTAGCGGGGACCCCCAATGAGCAGTTCTTC,CASSPGLAGTPNEQFF
-,17,TRBV7-7,TRBJ2-1,TRBD2,TGTGCTAGCAGCTTAGGTCCGGGGCTAGCGGAATACAATGAGCAGTTCTTC,CASSLGPGLAEYNEQFF
-,15,TRBV28,TRBJ2-3,TRBD1,TGTGCCAGCAGACTGAACAGGGGGCACCAAGATACGCAGTATTTT,CASRLNRGHQDTQYF
-,14,TRBV6-1,TRBJ1-4,-,TGTGCCAGCAGTTCAACCCGGATGGAGGAAAAACTGTTTTTT,CASSSTRMEEKLFF
-,14,TRBV28,TRBJ1-6,TRBD1,TGTGCCAGCAGGCCGGACAGGGGTAATTCACCCCTCCACTTT,CASRPDRGNSPLHF
-,17,TRBV5-4,TRBJ2-3,TRBD2,TGTGCCAGCAGCCCATGGACTAGCGGGGGGGGCACAGATACGCAGTATTTT,CASSPWTSGGGTDTQYF
-,14,TRBV2,TRBJ2-5,-,TGTGCCAGCAGTGTTTCCGGAGTGGGAGAGACCCAGTACTTC,CASSVSGVGETQYF
-,13,TRBV19,TRBJ2-1,TRBD2,TGTGCCAGTACCTGGATAGCGGGCAATGAGCAGTTCTTC,CASTWIAGNEQFF
-,15,TRBV11-2,TRBJ2-7,-,TGTGCCAGCAGCTTAGAACTAGGCAATTCCCACGAGCAGTACTTC,CASSLELGNSHEQYF
-,16,TRBV28,TRBJ1-6,TRBD1,TGTGCCAGCAGTTCCCCGCCGGGACAGGGATACTCACCCCTCCACTTT,CASSSPPGQGYSPLHF
-,14,TRBV2,TRBJ2-7,-,TGTGCCAGCAGTGTGACGGGGATTACCTACGAGCAGTACTTC,CASSVTGITYEQYF
-,15,TRBV28,TRBJ2-7,-,TGTGCCAGCAGTGGAGGGTCCGACGGGCCCTACGAGCAGTACTTC,CASSGGSDGPYEQYF
-,18,TRBV5-6,TRBJ2-1,TRBD2,TGTGCCAGCAGCATAGGACTAGCGGGGGGGCTAGGGTACAATGAGCAGTTCTTC,CASSIGLAGGLGYNEQFF
-,15,TRBV5-4,TRBJ2-1,TRBD2,TGTGCCAGCAGACCGGGACTAGCGGGGGTGCGTGAGCAGTTCTTC,CASRPGLAGVREQFF
-,14,TRBV14,TRBJ2-7,-,TGTGCCAGCAGCCTCCCGGGGGTTCGTCGCGAGCAGTACTTC,CASSLPGVRREQYF
-,14,TRBV6-5,TRBJ2-7,TRBD1,TGTGCCACAGGGGAACCGACAGGGTCCTACGAGCAGTACTTC,CATGEPTGSYEQYF
-,19,TRBV5-5,TRBJ2-7,TRBD1,TGTGCCAGCAGCCTCGCTGTCAGGGGGCTAGTTCTTGTCCCCTACGAGCAGTACTTC,CASSLAVRGLVLVPYEQYF
few,14,TRBV19,TRBJ1-5,TRBD1,TGTGCCAGTAGTCCAGGACAGGGGACGCAGCCCCAGCATTTT,CASSPGQGTQPQHF
-,14,TRBV5-6,TRBJ1-3,TRBD1,TGTGCCAGCAGCCCCGGGACAGGGGCACGAGGAGTCACTTTT,CASSPGTGARGVTF
-,14,TRBV6-5,TRBJ2-5,-,TGTGCCAGCAGTAAACAGACAGCCCAAGAGACCCAGTACTTC,CASSKQTAQETQYF
-,11,TRBV10-3,TRBJ2-1,-,TGTGCCATCAAAAGACTCGATGAGCAGTTCTTC,CAIKRLDEQFF
-,15,TRBV5-4,TRBJ1-6,-,TGTGCCAGCAGCCTAGAGGGACTTTATAATTCACCCCTCCACTTT,CASSLEGLYNSPLHF